This T cell receptor (beta chain) is from a study of T cell repertoires in cytomegalovirus infection (dated by TCRdb to between 2018 and 2020). Regarding the complete study: Peptide stimulations targeted recently identified HLA-C-restricted CMV epitopes, whose presentation resists viral immunomodulation, together with well-studied HLA-B-restricted epitopes. The HLA type of each donor mattered for the analysis, because public TCR beta signatures pointed to carriage of CMV infection along with the matching HLA type.

The CDR3 covers 19 residues, taking in both the cysteine and the phenylalanine. Only the CDR3 DNA stays, 57 bases, in frame from base 1. The germline V and J ends show losses of 5 bases and 5 bases respectively, and no gene match explains 20 bases of the junction. The germline V gene (reference sequence) supplies CDR1 PRHDT and CDR2 FYEKMQ. As concerns this clonotype: Its antigen specificity is not known. The record has no base qualities; no much larger clone is one base away.

Findings and caveats that apply to the study as a whole: The ex vivo response was dominated by HLA-C-restricted CMV-specific TCR beta clonotypes, which also provided the single most frequent clonotype in two of eight donors. Carriers of CMV infection plus the relevant HLA type were discriminated by the cumulative frequency of public TCR beta family members in the study cohort and in an independent roughly 370-donor cohort.

The data were produced on an Illumina HiSeq 1500. In TCRdb, the public reads were trimmed at Q25 with fastp and aligned with MiXCR, with productive beta chains retained. Here each entry gathers all rows of one CDR3 protein and keeps the most common genes and DNA. This sample holds roughly 920,000 distinct CDR3 sequences; around a third were observed only once. About an eighth of the sample lies in the top ten. The treatment or condition label for this specimen denotes: in vitro stimulation with specific CMV peptide epitopes to enrich CMV-specific T cells. The material sequenced was cultured CD8+ T cells from PBMCs, taken from culture after CMV antigen stimulation. This sequence was found in a human donor in good health (CMV status not recorded). Some clones in this sample may be carry-over from other donors' samples. The V and J segments used are TRBV13 and TRBJ2-5; 10 central bases correspond to TRBD2. The CDR3 loop reads CASSPGPTSGEYGGETQYF. DNA sequence: TGTGCCAGCAGCCCAGGGCCAACTAGCGGGGAGTACGGTGGGGAGACCCAGTACTTC. Outside the CDR3, residues come from the reference TRBV13 and TRBJ2-5 proteins, so the full variable domain is: AAGVIQSPRHLIKEKRETATLKCYPIPRHDTVYWYQQGPGQDPQFLISFYEKMQSDKGSIPDRFSAQQFSDYHSELNMSSLELGDSALYFCASSPGPTSGEYGGETQYFGPGTRLLVL.